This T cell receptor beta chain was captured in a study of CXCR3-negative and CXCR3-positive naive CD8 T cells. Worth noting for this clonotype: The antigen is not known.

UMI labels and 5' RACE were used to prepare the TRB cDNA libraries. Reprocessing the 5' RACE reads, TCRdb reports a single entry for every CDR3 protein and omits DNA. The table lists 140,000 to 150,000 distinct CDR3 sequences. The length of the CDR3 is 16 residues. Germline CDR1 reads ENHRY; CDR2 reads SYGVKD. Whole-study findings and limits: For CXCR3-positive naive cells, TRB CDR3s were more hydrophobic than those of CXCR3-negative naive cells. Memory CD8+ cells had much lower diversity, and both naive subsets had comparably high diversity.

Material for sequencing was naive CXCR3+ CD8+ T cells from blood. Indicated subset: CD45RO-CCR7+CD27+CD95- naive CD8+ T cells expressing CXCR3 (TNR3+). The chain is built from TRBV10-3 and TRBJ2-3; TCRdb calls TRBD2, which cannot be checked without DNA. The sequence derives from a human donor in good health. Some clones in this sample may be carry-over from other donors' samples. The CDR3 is CAISESGGLADDTQYF.